A single sample is the source of the 14 T cell receptor beta chains below, sequenced in a study of PD-1 blockade in classical Hodgkin lymphoma. The data were produced by immunoSEQ multiplex PCR, yet TCRdb's version contains in-frame clones alone and is incomplete. This sample has tens of thousands of clones, with roughly 87% found just once. Exposure to brentuximab vedotin varied, and each patient had relapsed following autologous stem cell transplantation. The study purified CD4+ T cells from thawed PBMCs using magnetic negative selection. The starting material was CD4+ T cells from blood, obtained at baseline. These receptors all stem from a human donor with classical Hodgkin lymphoma.

The V and J genes are TRBV14 and TRBJ2-3; a weak D match, TRBD1 (5 bases). The CDR3 runs to 18 residues. The V gene's germline CDR1 is SGHDN and CDR2 FVKESK. Deletions cut 2 bases from V and 2 bases from J, with 20 bases between. The CDR3 nucleotides are TGTGCCAGCAGCCAAATTAAGGAGTTACAGGCGTTCACAGATACGCAGTATTTT. This codes for CASSQIKELQAFTDTQYF.

The genes are TRBV5-1 and TRBJ1-2; possibly TRBD1 for D (6 bases). The V and J ends lost 2 bases and 8 bases respectively, with 19 bases between them. The CDR3 extends over 15 amino acids. CDR1 is SGHRS, CDR2 YFSETQ, per germline. The CDR3 DNA reads as TGCGCCAGCAGCTTAGGGCAGACAGGCATTCGAGGCTACACCTTC. It specifies CASSLGQTGIRGYTF.

The chain has TRBV2 and TRBJ2-7; the D is unclear. Germline V gene data show CDR1 as SNHLY and CDR2 as FYNNEI. The V and J ends lost 5 bases and 2 bases respectively, with 13 bases between them. This CDR3 region has 14 residues. Written as DNA, the CDR3 is TGTGCCAGCAGTAAGGGTCAGGTAGCCTACGAGCAGTACTTC. Translated, it gives CASSKGQVAYEQYF.

This chain uses TRBV5-6 with TRBJ1-5; D not certain. The germline CDR1 and CDR2 sequences are SGHDT and YYEEEE. The CDR3 extends over 15 amino acids. Trimming cost V 2 bases and J 2 bases, with 11 bases left between them. CDR3 residues: CASSFGVSGNQPQHF. The CDR3 coding sequence is TGTGCCAGCAGCTTCGGGGTGAGCGGCAATCAGCCCCAGCATTTT. The variable domain in full, with the rest retrieved from reference TRBV5-6 and TRBJ1-5, is DAGVTQSPTHLIKTRGQQVTLRCSPKSGHDTVSWYQQALGQGPQFIFQYYEEEERQRGNFPDRFSGHQFPNYSSELNVNALLLGDSALYLCASSFGVSGNQPQHFGDGTRLSIL.

The chain joins TRBV30 to TRBJ2-5; the D is unclear. The CDR3 extends over 10 amino acids. The germline CDR1 and CDR2 sequences are GTSNPN and SVGIG (reference sequence). V was trimmed by 4 bases and J by 5 bases, leaving 5 bases between them. CDR3 in amino acids: CAWKRETQYF. The CDR3 region has the DNA TGTGCCTGGAAAAGGGAGACCCAGTACTTC.

In nucleotides, the CDR3 is TGTGCCACGAGGGGACACTCCAATGAGCAGTTCTTC. Encoded protein: CATRGHSNEQFF. The rearrangement links TRBV25-1 to TRBJ2-1; D possibly corresponds to TRBD1 (6 bases). The CDR3 covers 12 residues. V gave up 10 bases and J gave up 6 bases, with 13 bases separating them. Germline loops: CDR1 MGHDK, CDR2 SYGVNS. Filled out from reference TRBV25-1 and TRBJ2-1, the complete variable domain reads EADIYQTPRYLVIGTGKKITLECSQTMGHDKMYWYQQDPGMELHLIHYSYGVNSTEKGDLSSESTVSRIRTEHFPLTLESARPSHTSQYLCATRGHSNEQFFGPGTRLTVL.

J is TRBJ2-1 and V is TRBV19, with D unclear. There are 12 residues in the CDR3. The germline V gene has CDR1 LNHDA and CDR2 SQIVND (reference sequence). With 4 bases removed from V and 10 bases from J, the gap between germline ends came to 11 bases. CDR3 bases: TGTGCCAGTAGTACGACTCGCCGGGAGCAGTTCTTC. It translates to CASSTTRREQFF. The full variable domain, in which reference TRBV19 and TRBJ2-1 provide the parts outside the CDR3, is DGGITQSPKYLFRKEGQNVTLSCEQNLNHDAMYWYRQDPGQGLRLIYYSQIVNDFQKGDIAEGYSVSREKKESFPLTVTSAQKNPTAFYLCASSTTRREQFFGPGTRLTVL.

The J gene is TRBJ2-3, the V gene TRBV11-3; D is possibly TRBD1 or TRBD2 (5 bases each). CDR1 and CDR2 from the germline V gene are SGHNT and YENEEA. The V end was cut by 6 bases, the J end by 7 bases, with 17 bases between. The CDR3 length is 14 residues. CDR3 in amino acids: CASSRTTTGHTQYF. The CDR3 nucleotides are TGTGCCAGCAGTCGGACAACCACGGGACATACGCAGTATTTT.

The chain employs TRBV6-4 and TRBJ1-5; D is perhaps TRBD1 (5 bases). The CDR3 sequence is 13 residues long. The ends were cut back, 0 bases at V and 9 bases at J, with 9 bases in the middle. Germline CDR1 reads MRHNA; CDR2 reads SNTAGT. The CDR3 DNA sequence: TGTGCCAGCAGTGACTCCGGGGGTTCGCCCCAGCATTTT. Protein sequence: CASSDSGGSPQHF.

The rearrangement joins TRBV11-2 to TRBJ2-7; 12 positions agree with TRBD2. The trim removed 6 bases at V and 6 bases at J, leaving 9 bases unmatched. Germline V CDR1 and CDR2: SGHAT, FQNNGV. CDR3 length: 15 amino acids. CDR3 sequence: CASSHLAGGPGEQYF. In DNA, the CDR3 is TGTGCCAGCAGTCACCTAGCGGGAGGGCCGGGCGAGCAGTACTTC.

This sequence joins TRBV18 and TRBJ2-7; the match to TRBD1 covers 7 bases. Losses at the gene ends were 2 bases for V and 0 bases for J; bases not matched to a gene: 4. Germline V lookup: CDR1 KGHSH, CDR2 LQKENI. The CDR3 contains 15 residues. The CDR3 reads CASSPGQEVSYEQYF. The CDR3, as DNA: TGTGCCAGCTCACCAGGACAGGAAGTCTCCTACGAGCAGTACTTC.

The rearrangement links TRBV7-9 to TRBJ1-1; 7 bases map to TRBD1. V shed 4 bases and J 2 bases; nucleotides not matched to a gene: 13. The CDR3 is 17 amino acids. In germline, CDR1 is SEHNR, CDR2 FQNEAQ (reference sequence). The CDR3 DNA sequence: TGTGCCAGCAGCTACCCCAGAAGACAGGGCCGTAACACTGAAGCTTTCTTT. Translation gives CASSYPRRQGRNTEAFF.

This clone has a handful of counts. This chain uses TRBV30 with TRBJ1-2, with D perhaps TRBD1 (5 bases). Germline V CDR1 and CDR2: GTSNPN, SVGIG (reference sequence). V lost 3 bases to trimming and J lost 5 bases, with 10 bases between them. The CDR3 loop spans 12 amino acids. The CDR3 nucleotides are TGTGCCTGGAGCCCCAAGGGGTATGGCTACACCTTC. This codes for CAWSPKGYGYTF. The full variable domain, in which reference TRBV30 and TRBJ1-2 provide the parts outside the CDR3, is SQTIHQWPATLVQPVGSPLSLECTVEGTSNPNLYWYRQAAGRGLQLLFYSVGIGQISSEVPQNLSASRPQDRQFILSSKKLLLSDSGFYLCAWSPKGYGYTFGSGTRLTVV.

The chain joins TRBV2 to TRBJ2-1; D not resolved. This CDR3 contains 14 residues. Germline V gene sequence: CDR1 SNHLY, CDR2 FYNNEI. The germline V and J ends were trimmed by 6 bases and 4 bases, with 13 bases remaining between them. DNA of the CDR3: TGTGCCAGCAGCCTCGACCAAAGGTACAATGAGCAGTTCTTC. Its translation: CASSLDQRYNEQFF.